Shown below are 11 T cell receptor beta chains from a single sample sequenced in a study of lymphopenia after photon versus proton radiotherapy. Here immunoSEQ multiplex PCR was the method, and the copy in TCRdb shows in-frame clones only, minus some. The repertoire holds approximately 91,000 clones, with around 82% as singletons. Material: peripheral blood, obtained from a patient treated with proton-based radiotherapy. Every receptor here comes from a man between 60 and 75 years old with pancreatic cancer.

The gene calls are TRBV7-2 and TRBJ2-5, with D uncertain. TRBJ2-7 matches the DNA end more closely, so the J call is doubtful. The CDR3 totals 14 residues. Germline-derived CDR1 and CDR2 are SGHTA and FQGNSA. The CDR3 here is CASSHDWTTYEQYF. DNA for the CDR3: TGTGCCAGCAGCCACGACTGGACGACCTACGAGCAGTACTTC.

This clone came up a few times. J is TRBJ2-3 and V is TRBV11-3, with D hard to call. Germline CDR1 reads SGHNT; CDR2 reads YENEEA. The germline V and J ends were trimmed by 5 bases and 7 bases, with 19 bases remaining between them. CDR3 length: 15 amino acids. CDR3 loop: CASSPTLPSIYTQYF. CDR3 sequence (DNA): TGTGCCAGCAGCCCGACCCTCCCTAGTATATATACGCAGTATTTT.

This sequence joins TRBV4-1 and TRBJ1-4; D uncertain. The CDR3 is 16 residues long. Trimming pared 0 bases from V and 2 bases from J, leaving 10 bases between. The V gene's germline CDR1 is MGHRA and CDR2 YSYEKL. The CDR3, as DNA: TGCGCCAGCAGCCAAGATAGGGCAGCCACTAATGAAAAACTGTTTTTT. Translating it yields CASSQDRAATNEKLFF.

The chain has TRBV13 and TRBJ1-2; D possibly corresponds to TRBD1 (5 bases). The CDR3 loop spans 14 amino acids. Between the trimmed V and J ends, which lost 5 bases and 2 bases, there was a span of 12 bases. Germline assignment: CDR1 PRHDT and CDR2 FYEKMQ (reference sequence). This CDR3 reads CASSRRDVNYGYTF. The CDR3 coding sequence is TGTGCCAGCAGCCGGAGGGACGTCAACTATGGCTACACCTTC.

The rearrangement links TRBV6-5 to TRBJ2-7; 8 bases agree with TRBD2. This CDR3 has 13 residues. The germline V gene encodes CDR1 MNHEY and CDR2 SVGAGI. With 7 bases clipped from V and 3 bases from J, the junction kept 5 bases outside the gene matches. CDR3: CASTQSGSYEQYF. In DNA, the CDR3 is TGTGCCAGCACCCAAAGCGGGAGCTACGAGCAGTACTTC.

This clone was counted ten times or more. The chain joins TRBV5-5 to TRBJ2-4, with D uncertain. The CDR3 is 18 amino acids. V lost 0 bases and J lost 0, with 16 bases in between. The V gene's germline CDR1 is SGHKS and CDR2 YYEKEE (reference sequence). CDR3 sequence (DNA): TGTGCCAGCAGCTTGGCGGGCATGCGGTCTTTAGCCAAAAACATTCAGTACTTC. Protein: CASSLAGMRSLAKNIQYF. Together with reference TRBV5-5 and TRBJ2-4, the CDR3 gives the full variable domain: DAGVTQSPTHLIKTRGQQVTLRCSPISGHKSVSWYQQVLGQGPQFIFQYYEKEERGRGNFPDRFSARQFPNYSSELNVNALLLGDSALYLCASSLAGMRSLAKNIQYFGAGTRLSVL.

The rearrangement joins TRBV6-5 to TRBJ1-5; tentatively, D is TRBD1 (5 bases). The V end was cut by 0 bases, the J end by 11 bases, with 11 bases between. The CDR3 has 13 amino acids. The germline V gene has CDR1 MNHEY and CDR2 SVGAGI. The CDR3 sequence is CASSYSGGVAQHF. The CDR3 DNA is TGTGCCAGCAGTTACTCTGGGGGTGTCGCCCAGCATTTT.

The chain employs TRBV30 and TRBJ2-1; unclear D gene. V shed 3 bases and J shed 0 bases, with 6 bases lying between them. Germline loops: CDR1 GTSNPN, CDR2 SVGIG (reference sequence). The CDR3 length is 13 residues. The CDR3 DNA reads as TGTGCCTGGAGCAGGATCTCCTACAATGAGCAGTTCTTC. It specifies CAWSRISYNEQFF.

V gene TRBV6-6 combines with J gene TRBJ1-1, with D perhaps TRBD1 (6 bases). This CDR3 spans 14 amino acids. Deletions cut 4 bases from V and 4 bases from J, with 13 bases between. Germline CDR1 reads MNHNY; CDR2 reads SVGAGI (reference sequence). The CDR3 protein is CASSWGHLGTEAFF. CDR3 DNA: TGTGCCAGCAGTTGGGGGCATTTGGGCACTGAAGCTTTCTTT.

The V gene is TRBV7-2, the J gene TRBJ2-2; maybe TRBD1 (6 bases). The germline gives CDR1 SGHTA, CDR2 FQGNSA. Trimming stripped 5 bases from V and 9 bases from J, with 16 bases between. The CDR3 extends over 14 amino acids. The CDR3 reads CASSPRQVSRELFF. CDR3 DNA sequence: TGTGCCAGCAGCCCGAGACAGGTTAGCCGGGAGCTGTTTTTT. The full variable domain, in which reference TRBV7-2 and TRBJ2-2 provide the parts outside the CDR3, is GAGVSQSPSNKVTEKGKDVELRCDPISGHTALYWYRQSLGQGLEFLIYFQGNSAPDKSGLPSDRFSAERTGGSVSTLTIQRTQQEDSAVYLCASSPRQVSRELFFGEGSRLTVL.

The chain joins TRBV7-8 to TRBJ1-3; D unresolved. V gave up 2 bases and J gave up 1 base, with 6 bases separating them. CDR3 length: 14 residues. Germline assignment: CDR1 SGHVS and CDR2 FQNEAQ. The CDR3 DNA follows: TGTGCCAGCAGCTTACATGGGTCTGGAAACACCATATATTTT. Its translation is CASSLHGSGNTIYF.